These 6 T cell receptor beta chains were sequenced from one sample in a study of siplizumab effects on memory and regulatory T cells. Sequenced by immunoSEQ multiplex PCR; TCRdb stores in-frame clones only, minus some. The sample carries 94,000 or so clones, around 97% recorded once. The sequencing sample was made of naive CD4+ T cells sorted from blood. The receptors come from a human donor in good health.

The sample holds one count of this clone. This rearrangement joins TRBV6-1 to TRBJ1-5; the match to TRBD1 covers 7 bases. The CDR3 runs to 13 residues. Looked up from germline, CDR1 is MNHNS and CDR2 is SASEGT. V lost 5 bases and J lost 10; bases outside the gene matches: 8. Here the CDR3 reads CASSTTGDTPQHF. The CDR3 DNA reads as TGTGCCAGCAGTACCACAGGGGATACACCCCAGCATTTT.

As for this clone: Its ends do not fully match the called genes, so a read error is possible. The CDR3 DNA sequence: TGTGCCAGCAGCCCCGGGACAGGGGGCGAGGCTTTCTTT. It is translated as CASSPGTGGEAFF. This chain links TRBV5-1 with TRBJ1-1, with 12 bases fitting TRBD1. The CDR3 totals 13 residues. Germline CDR1 reads SGHRS; CDR2 reads YFSETQ.

The chain links TRBV5-6 to TRBJ1-1, with D tentatively TRBD1 (5 bases). Trimming left V 10 bases short and J 3 bases short, with 13 bases between. Germline-derived CDR1 and CDR2 are SGHDT and YYEEEE. The CDR3 covers 12 residues. CDR3 nucleotides: TGTGCCTCCCTCCGGGGGGACACTGAAGCTTTCTTT. Its protein product is CASLRGDTEAFF. The full variable domain, rest sourced from reference TRBV5-6 and TRBJ1-1, is DAGVTQSPTHLIKTRGQQVTLRCSPKSGHDTVSWYQQALGQGPQFIFQYYEEEERQRGNFPDRFSGHQFPNYSSELNVNALLLGDSALYLCASLRGDTEAFFGQGTRLTVV.

V and J are TRBV5-1 and TRBJ2-3; D unclear. CDR3 size: 13 residues. V shed 0 bases and J shed 6 bases, with 8 bases lying between them. The germline CDR1 and CDR2 sequences are SGHRS and YFSETQ. Written as DNA, the CDR3 is TGCGCCAGCAGCTTGGCCGCAGCGGATACGCAGTATTTT. Translating gives CASSLAAADTQYF.

The rearrangement uses TRBV19 and TRBJ1-1; 7 nucleotides align to TRBD1. CDR1 is LNHDA and CDR2 is SQIVND in the germline V gene (reference sequence). V shed 1 base, J shed 1 base, and the junction held 3 bases outside the gene matches. The CDR3 length is 15 residues. The CDR3 is CASSIGGQANTEAFF. As DNA, the CDR3 is TGTGCCAGTAGTATAGGAGGACAGGCGAACACTGAAGCTTTCTTT.

This chain connects TRBV29-1 to TRBJ1-6; 11 bases agree with TRBD1. The CDR3 extends over 17 amino acids. J lost 3 bases, V lost 7 bases, and 11 bases had no gene match. Germline assignment: CDR1 SQVTM and CDR2 ANQGSEA. The CDR3 here is CSARTGGNSDYNSPLHF. The DNA of the CDR3 is TGCAGCGCCCGGACAGGGGGCAATTCGGACTATAATTCACCCCTCCACTTT. Using reference TRBV29-1 and TRBJ1-6 for the parts outside the CDR3, the full variable domain is SAVISQKPSRDICQRGTSLTIQCQVDSQVTMMFWYRQQPGQSLTLIATANQGSEATYESGFVIDKFPISRPNLTFSTLTVSNMSPEDSSIYLCSARTGGNSDYNSPLHFGNGTRLTVT.